These 9 T cell receptor beta chains came from one sample sequenced in a study of blood T cells in healthy people across ages. Then a second PCR, running roughly 6 to 12 cycles, was carried out with a sample-barcoded 5' primer and a J-beta primer mix. TCRdb re-called the 5' RACE reads with MiXCR, one entry per CDR3 protein. The repertoire consists of 1.4 million or so distinct CDR3 sequences, with 40% to 45% occurring once and the leading ten covering about 4%. The sample was blood. Receptors were obtained from a woman aged 18-30 years in good health.

The V gene is TRBV24-1, the J gene TRBJ2-5; D uncertain. Germline-derived CDR1 and CDR2 are KGHDR and SFDVKD. This CDR3 has 13 amino acids. Trimming removed 3 bases from V and 5 bases from J, with 9 bases in between. The CDR3 spells CATSDRLRETQYF. The CDR3 DNA follows: TGTGCCACCAGTGATCGACTTAGGGAGACCCAGTACTTC.

This clonotype was counted a few times. The chain links TRBV4-3 to TRBJ2-7, with D uncertain. Germline V lookup: CDR1 LGHNA, CDR2 YSLEER. V was clipped by 1 base and J by 7 bases, with 14 bases between them. CDR3 length: 14 amino acids. In nucleotides, the CDR3 is TGCGCCAGCAGCCAAGGAGGACGGGCCCGGGAGCAGTACTTC. Translation: CASSQGGRAREQYF.

The chain uses TRBV7-9 and TRBJ2-7; D not certain. Germline CDR1 is SEHNR and CDR2 is FQNEAQ (reference sequence). The CDR3 spans 12 residues. CDR3 in DNA: TGTGGCGGAATGGGAACCTACAATGAGCAGTACTTC. Residues: CGGMGTYNEQYF.

This rearrangement joins TRBV6-5 to TRBJ1-1; D may be TRBD1 (6 bases). The V gene lost 6 bases and the J gene lost 5 bases, with 19 bases spanning the gap. The CDR3 is made up of 15 amino acids. CDR1 and CDR2 from the germline V gene are MNHEY and SVGAGI. The CDR3 spells CASRHNRAGGTEAFF. The CDR3 DNA is TGTGCCAGCAGACACAACAGGGCCGGAGGGACTGAAGCTTTCTTT.

Of note for this clonotype: A junction end diverges from the germline sequence, so it may reflect a read error. The rearrangement uses TRBV29-1 and TRBJ1-4; D uncertain. The CDR3 contains 12 residues. CDR1 is SQVTM and CDR2 is ANQGSEA in the germline V gene. In DNA form, the CDR3 reads TGCGGCGTCGGTCTAGTTAATGAAAAACTGTTTTTT. Its translation: CGVGLVNEKLFF.

The chain joins TRBV18 to TRBJ1-1; D may be TRBD1 (5 bases). Germline CDR1 reads KGHSH; CDR2 reads LQKENI. The CDR3 loop spans 14 amino acids. With 2 bases removed from V and 4 bases from J, the gap between germline ends came to 11 bases. The CDR3 DNA reads as TGTGCCAGCTCACCATGGGGGTCTGGCACTGAAGCTTTCTTT. This codes for CASSPWGSGTEAFF.

This clonotype occurred a few times. V is TRBV4-1 and J is TRBJ1-2; 10 positions agree with TRBD1. The CDR3 is 16 residues long. Germline V lookup: CDR1 MGHRA, CDR2 YSYEKL. J was trimmed by 7 bases and V by 4 bases; bases with no gene match: 12. The CDR3 DNA sequence: TGCGCCAGCAGCCCGGGACAGGGGTCCTCCGGATCTGGCTACACCTTC. Encoded protein: CASSPGQGSSGSGYTF.

CDR3 bases: TGTGCTAGTGCTACCTTAGTGGGACCAACCTACAATGAGCAGTTCTTC. Protein product: CASATLVGPTYNEQFF. J is TRBJ2-1 and V is TRBV12-5; TRBD1 or TRBD2 may be the D gene (5 bases each). The germline CDR1 and CDR2 sequences are LGHNT and FRNRAP. Trimming cost V 7 bases and J 2 bases, with 18 bases left between them. This CDR3 region has 16 residues.

The table lists this clonotype with a few counts. The chain has TRBV3-1 and TRBJ2-7; maybe TRBD1 (5 bases). Germline CDR1 is LGHDT and CDR2 is YNNKEL (reference sequence). The CDR3 sequence is 15 residues long. V lost 3 bases, J lost 6 bases, and 18 bases lay in between. DNA for the CDR3: TGTGCCAGCAGCCACGACCCGACAGTACTCAGCGAGCAGTACTTC. Translation gives CASSHDPTVLSEQYF.